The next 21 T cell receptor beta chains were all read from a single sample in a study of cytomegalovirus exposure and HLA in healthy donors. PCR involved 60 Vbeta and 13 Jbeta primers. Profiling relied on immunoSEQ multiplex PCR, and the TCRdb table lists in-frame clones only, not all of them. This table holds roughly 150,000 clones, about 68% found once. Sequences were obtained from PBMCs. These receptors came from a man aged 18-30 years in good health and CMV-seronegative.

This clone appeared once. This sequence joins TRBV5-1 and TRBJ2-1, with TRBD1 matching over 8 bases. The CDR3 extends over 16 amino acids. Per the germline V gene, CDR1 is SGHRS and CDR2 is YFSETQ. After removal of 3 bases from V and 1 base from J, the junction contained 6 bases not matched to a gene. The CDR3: CASSYPGGGSYNEQFF. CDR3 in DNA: TGCGCCAGCAGCTACCCAGGGGGCGGTTCCTACAATGAGCAGTTCTTC. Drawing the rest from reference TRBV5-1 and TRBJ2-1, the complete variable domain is KAGVTQTPRYLIKTRGQQVTLSCSPISGHRSVSWYQQTPGQGLQFLFEYFSETQRNKGNFPGRFSGRQFSNSRSEMNVSTLELGDSALYLCASSYPGGGSYNEQFFGPGTRLTVL.

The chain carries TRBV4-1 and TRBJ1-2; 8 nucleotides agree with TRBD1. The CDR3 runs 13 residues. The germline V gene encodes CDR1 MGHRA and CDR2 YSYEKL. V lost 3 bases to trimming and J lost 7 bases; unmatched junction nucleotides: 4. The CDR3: CASSHRTGLGYTF. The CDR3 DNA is TGCGCCAGCAGCCACCGGACAGGGCTTGGCTACACCTTC.

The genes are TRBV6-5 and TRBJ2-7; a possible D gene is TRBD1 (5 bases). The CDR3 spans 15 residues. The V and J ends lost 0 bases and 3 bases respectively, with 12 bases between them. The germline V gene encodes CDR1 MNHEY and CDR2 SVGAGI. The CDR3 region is CASSYSQGTGYEQYF. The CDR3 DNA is TGTGCCAGCAGTTACTCCCAGGGCACCGGCTACGAGCAGTACTTC.

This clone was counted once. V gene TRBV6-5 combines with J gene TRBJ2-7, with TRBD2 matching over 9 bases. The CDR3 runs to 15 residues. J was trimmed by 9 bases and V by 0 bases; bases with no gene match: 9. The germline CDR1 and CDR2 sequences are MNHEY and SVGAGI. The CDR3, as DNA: TGTGCCAGCAGTTACTCGGTAGCGGGAGATGCGGCGCAGTACTTC. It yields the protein CASSYSVAGDAAQYF.

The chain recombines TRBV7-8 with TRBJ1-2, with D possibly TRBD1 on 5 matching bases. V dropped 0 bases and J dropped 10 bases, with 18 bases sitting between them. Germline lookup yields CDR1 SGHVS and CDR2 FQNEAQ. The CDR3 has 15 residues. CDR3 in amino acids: CASSLAGGDPRVYTF. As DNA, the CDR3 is TGTGCCAGCAGCTTAGCCGGCGGGGACCCAAGGGTCTACACCTTC.

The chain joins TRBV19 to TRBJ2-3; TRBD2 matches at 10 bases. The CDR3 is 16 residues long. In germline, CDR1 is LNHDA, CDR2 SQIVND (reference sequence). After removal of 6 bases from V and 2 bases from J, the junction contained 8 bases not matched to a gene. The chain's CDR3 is CASREGLAGATDTQYF. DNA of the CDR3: TGTGCCAGTAGGGAGGGGCTAGCGGGAGCCACAGATACGCAGTATTTT.

The CDR3 loop is CASSQDTQGRRVSEKLFF. The DNA for the CDR3 is TGCGCCAGCAGCCAAGATACACAAGGGAGGAGGGTTAGCGAAAAACTGTTTTTT. The chain links TRBV4-3 to TRBJ1-4; D is unclear. Trimming stripped 0 bases from V and 8 bases from J, with 22 bases between. This CDR3 comprises 18 residues. Germline assignment: CDR1 LGHNA and CDR2 YSLEER.

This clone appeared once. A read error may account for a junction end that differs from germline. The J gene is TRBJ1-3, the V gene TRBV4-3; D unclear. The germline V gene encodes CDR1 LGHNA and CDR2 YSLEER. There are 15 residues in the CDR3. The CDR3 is CASSQEDGRGNTVYF. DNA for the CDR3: TGCGCCAGCAGCCAAGAGGACGGGAGAGGAAACACCGTATATTTT.

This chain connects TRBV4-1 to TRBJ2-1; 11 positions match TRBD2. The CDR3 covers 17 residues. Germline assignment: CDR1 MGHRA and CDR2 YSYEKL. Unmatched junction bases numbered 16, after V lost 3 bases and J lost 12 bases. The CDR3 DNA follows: TGCGCCAGCAGCCAGCCGAGGACTAGCGGGCTGGTTGGGGGGCAGTTCTTC. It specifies CASSQPRTSGLVGGQFF.

This chain's CDR3 is CASSVEQVTDTQYF. Here the CDR3 DNA reads TGTGCCAGCAGCGTAGAACAAGTCACAGATACGCAGTATTTT. The chain recombines TRBV9 with TRBJ2-3; no definite D call. CDR1 and CDR2 from the germline V gene are SGDLS and YYNGEE. V lost 0 bases, J lost 2 bases, and 7 bases lay in between. The CDR3 covers 14 residues.

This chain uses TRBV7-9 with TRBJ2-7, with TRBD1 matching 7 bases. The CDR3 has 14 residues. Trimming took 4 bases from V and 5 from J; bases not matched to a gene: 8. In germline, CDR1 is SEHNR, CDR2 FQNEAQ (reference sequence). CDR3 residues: CASSSTGARDEQYF. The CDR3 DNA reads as TGTGCCAGCAGCTCAACAGGGGCCCGCGACGAGCAGTACTTC.

CDR3 bases: TGTGCCAGCTCACGGACAGGGCGGTCCTACGAGCAGTACTTC. Amino acids: CASSRTGRSYEQYF. The rearrangement uses TRBV18 and TRBJ2-7; 8 bases are a match to TRBD1. Germline trimming cut 4 bases from V and 1 base from J; bases unmatched to any gene: 3. The CDR3 totals 14 residues. Germline assignment: CDR1 KGHSH and CDR2 LQKENI.

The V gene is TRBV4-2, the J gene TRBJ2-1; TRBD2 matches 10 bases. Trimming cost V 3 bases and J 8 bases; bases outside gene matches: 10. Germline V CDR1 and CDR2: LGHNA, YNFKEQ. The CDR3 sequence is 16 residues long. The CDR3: CASSQGLAFTTDEQFF. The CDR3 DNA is TGTGCCAGCAGCCAGGGACTAGCGTTCACAACCGATGAGCAGTTCTTC.

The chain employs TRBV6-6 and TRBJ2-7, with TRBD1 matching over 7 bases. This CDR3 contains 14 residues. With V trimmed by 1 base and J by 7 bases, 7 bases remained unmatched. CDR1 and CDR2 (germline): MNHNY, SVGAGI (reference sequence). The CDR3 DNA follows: TGTGCCAGCAGTTACTTCGACAGGGCTGGAGAGCAGTACTTC. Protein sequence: CASSYFDRAGEQYF.

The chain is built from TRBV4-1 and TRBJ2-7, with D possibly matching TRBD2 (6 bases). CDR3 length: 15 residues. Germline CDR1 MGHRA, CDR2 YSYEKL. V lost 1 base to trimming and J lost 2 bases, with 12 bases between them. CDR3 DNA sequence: TGCGCCAGCAGCCAAGGGAGTAGCGGCACCTACGAGCAGTACTTC. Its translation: CASSQGSSGTYEQYF.

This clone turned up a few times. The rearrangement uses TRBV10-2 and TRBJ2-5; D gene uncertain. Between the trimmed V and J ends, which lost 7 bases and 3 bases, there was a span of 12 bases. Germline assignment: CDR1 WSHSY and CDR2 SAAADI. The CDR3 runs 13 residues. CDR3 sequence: CASMGWIKETQYF. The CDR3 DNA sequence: TGCGCCAGCATGGGCTGGATAAAAGAGACCCAGTACTTC.

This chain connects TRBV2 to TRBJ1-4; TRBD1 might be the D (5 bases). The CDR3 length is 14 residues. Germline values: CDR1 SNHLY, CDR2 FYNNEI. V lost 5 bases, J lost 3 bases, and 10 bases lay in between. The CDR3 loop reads CASSPRVANEKLFF. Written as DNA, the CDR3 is TGTGCCAGCAGTCCCAGGGTAGCTAATGAAAAACTGTTTTTT.

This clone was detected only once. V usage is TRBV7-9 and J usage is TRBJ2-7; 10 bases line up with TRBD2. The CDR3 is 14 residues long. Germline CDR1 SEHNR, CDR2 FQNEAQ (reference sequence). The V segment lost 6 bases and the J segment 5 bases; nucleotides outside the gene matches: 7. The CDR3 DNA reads TGTGCCAGCAGTCCCACTAGCGGGATCGACGAGCAGTACTTC. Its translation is CASSPTSGIDEQYF.

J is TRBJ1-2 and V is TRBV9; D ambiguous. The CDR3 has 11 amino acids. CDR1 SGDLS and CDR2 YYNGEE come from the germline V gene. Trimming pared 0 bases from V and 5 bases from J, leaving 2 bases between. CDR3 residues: CASSVVYGYTF. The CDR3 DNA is TGTGCCAGCAGCGTAGTATATGGCTACACCTTC.

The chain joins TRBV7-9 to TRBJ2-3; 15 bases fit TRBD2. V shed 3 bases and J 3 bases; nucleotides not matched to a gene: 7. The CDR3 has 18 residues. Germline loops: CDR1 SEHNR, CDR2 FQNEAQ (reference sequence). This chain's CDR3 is CASSLGLAGGEWTDTQYF. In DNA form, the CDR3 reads TGTGCCAGCAGCTTGGGACTAGCGGGAGGAGAATGGACAGATACGCAGTATTTT.

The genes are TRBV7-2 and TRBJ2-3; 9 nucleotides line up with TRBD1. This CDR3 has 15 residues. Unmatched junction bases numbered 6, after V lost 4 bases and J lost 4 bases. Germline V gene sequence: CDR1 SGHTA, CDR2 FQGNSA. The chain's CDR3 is CASSSKQGAADTQYF. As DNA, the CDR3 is TGTGCCAGCAGCTCCAAACAGGGGGCGGCAGATACGCAGTATTTT.